Below, 15 T cell receptor beta chains from the same sample are listed, as sequenced in a study of T cell responses to AZD1222 COVID-19 vaccine. TCRdb's copy holds only in-frame clones and misses some; the assay was immunoSEQ multiplex PCR. The table shows some 120,000 clones, with less than 95% occurring only once. The source was peripheral blood, collected on day 0 of MenACWY control vaccination. Receptors originate from an adult in good health.

The V and J genes are TRBV5-1 and TRBJ1-1; perhaps TRBD1 as D (6 bases). Per the germline V gene, CDR1 is SGHRS and CDR2 is YFSETQ. V was shortened by 3 bases and J by 2 bases, with 14 bases between the two germline ends. There are 15 residues in the CDR3. For the CDR3, the DNA is TGCGCCAGCAGCTCAGGTTTGGGGGCCAACACTGAAGCTTTCTTT. Its translation is CASSSGLGANTEAFF.

The rearrangement uses TRBV20-1 and TRBJ1-2; the D gene is possibly TRBD1 (6 bases). Trimming removed 3 bases at V and 4 bases at J, with 21 bases between. The germline V gene encodes CDR1 DFQATT and CDR2 SNEGSKA (reference sequence). This CDR3 contains 16 residues. DNA for the CDR3: TGCAGTGCTAGTTCCATGGGGGGGGCGGGTTCCTATGGCTACACCTTC. Its protein is CSASSMGGAGSYGYTF.

The chain is built from TRBV6-4 and TRBJ2-5; TRBD1 is a possible D gene (6 bases). The CDR3 loop spans 15 amino acids. The V end was cut by 0 bases, the J end by 3 bases, with 11 bases between. Germline values: CDR1 MRHNA, CDR2 SNTAGT. In DNA form, the CDR3 reads TGTGCCAGCAGTGACTCGTCAGCAGGGGAAGAGACCCAGTACTTC. Translation: CASSDSSAGEETQYF.

This chain links TRBV7-8 with TRBJ1-1; D call uncertain. The CDR3 has 15 residues. Germline values: CDR1 SGHVS, CDR2 FQNEAQ. Trimming took off 5 bases at V and 0 bases at J, with 13 bases between the two ends. This chain's CDR3 is CASSPRTRVNTEAFF. The CDR3 nucleotides read TGTGCCAGCAGCCCAAGGACGCGAGTGAACACTGAAGCTTTCTTT.

The chain employs TRBV6-6 and TRBJ2-2, with D tentatively TRBD2 (5 bases). The CDR3 covers 12 residues. The germline CDR1 and CDR2 sequences are MNHNY and SVGAGI (reference sequence). Deletions cut 6 bases from V and 5 bases from J, with 7 bases between. The CDR3 sequence is CASRVATGELFF. The CDR3 nucleotides read TGTGCCAGCAGAGTAGCGACCGGGGAGCTGTTTTTT.

The V gene is TRBV20-1, the J gene TRBJ2-4, with D unresolved. V lost 3 bases to trimming and J lost 1 base, with 13 bases between them. This CDR3 is built from 15 residues. Per germline, CDR1 DFQATT and CDR2 SNEGSKA (reference sequence). CDR3 residues: CSASDPPRAKNIQYF. Written as DNA, the CDR3 is TGCAGTGCTAGTGACCCGCCGAGGGCCAAAAACATTCAGTACTTC.

CDR3 DNA sequence: TGTGCCAGTAGTATAGGGTTGGTTTTGGGTAGGAGCAATCAGCCCCAGCATTTT. This codes for CASSIGLVLGRSNQPQHF. The rearrangement uses TRBV19 and TRBJ1-5; D is unresolved. In germline, CDR1 is LNHDA, CDR2 SQIVND (reference sequence). CDR3 length equals 18 residues. V lost 1 base and J 1 base, leaving 17 bases between the germline ends.

The rearrangement links TRBV28 to TRBJ1-4; possibly TRBD1 for D (5 bases). The CDR3 is made up of 12 amino acids. V lost 10 bases and J 7 bases, leaving 13 bases between the germline ends. The germline CDR1 and CDR2 sequences are MDHEN and SYDVKM. The CDR3 loop is CATTPGGEKLFF. The DNA of the CDR3 is TGTGCCACCACGCCCGGGGGTGAAAAACTGTTTTTT.

This clone was seen a few times. The gene calls are TRBV18 and TRBJ2-7, with D possibly being TRBD2 (6 bases). Per germline, CDR1 KGHSH and CDR2 LQKENI. The CDR3 has 13 amino acids. Trimming pared 3 bases from V and 4 bases from J, leaving 10 bases between. CDR3 amino acids: CASSPIGGYEQYF. For the CDR3, the DNA is TGTGCCAGCTCACCGATTGGGGGGTACGAGCAGTACTTC.

The chain links TRBV5-4 to TRBJ1-1; TRBD1 matches at 7 bases. Trimming took 4 bases from V and 0 from J; bases not matched to a gene: 12. The CDR3 runs to 17 residues. The germline gives CDR1 SGHNT, CDR2 YYREEE (reference sequence). CDR3 bases: TGTGCCAGCAGCCAGATAGGACAGGAGAGACTGAACACTGAAGCTTTCTTT. This gives the protein CASSQIGQERLNTEAFF.

The V gene is TRBV11-3, the J gene TRBJ2-3; maybe TRBD1 (5 bases). CDR1 and CDR2 (germline): SGHNT, YENEEA. The germline V and J ends were trimmed by 0 bases and 6 bases, with 10 bases remaining between them. The CDR3 is 14 residues long. In DNA, the CDR3 is TGTGCCAGCAGCTTAGACAGGGAAAAGGATACGCAGTATTTT. Its translation is CASSLDREKDTQYF.

V and J are TRBV4-1 and TRBJ1-2; D remains unclear. This CDR3 is 17 amino acids long. Germline V gives CDR1 MGHRA, CDR2 YSYEKL. The V end was cut by 5 bases, the J end by 3 bases, with 22 bases between. The CDR3: CASSYRRLGLKDYGYTF. The CDR3 bases are TGCGCCAGCAGCTACCGACGTTTAGGGTTAAAGGACTATGGCTACACCTTC.

The V call is TRBV2, the J call TRBJ2-7, with D perhaps matching TRBD1 (6 bases). Germline CDR1 reads SNHLY; CDR2 reads FYNNEI. The CDR3 runs 12 residues. The V gene lost 9 bases and the J gene lost 6 bases, with 15 bases spanning the gap. This CDR3 is CASQQGPLEQYV. DNA for the CDR3: TGTGCCAGTCAACAGGGTCCGCTCGAGCAGTACGTC.

The chain recombines TRBV18 with TRBJ1-1, with TRBD1 as a possible D gene (6 bases). Per the germline V gene, CDR1 is KGHSH and CDR2 is LQKENI. The CDR3 sequence is 16 residues long. The germline V and J ends were trimmed by 4 bases and 4 bases, with 19 bases remaining between them. CDR3 coding DNA: TGTGCCAGCTCACTATATGAGGGGGTGTTGAGCACTGAAGCTTTCTTT. Translated, it gives CASSLYEGVLSTEAFF.

The chain is built from TRBV18 and TRBJ2-5; D gene unclear. Germline lookup yields CDR1 KGHSH and CDR2 LQKENI. V lost 3 bases and J lost 5, with 10 bases in between. The CDR3 totals 13 residues. The CDR3 region is CASSPQSMETQYF. CDR3 in DNA: TGTGCCAGCTCACCCCAGAGTATGGAGACCCAGTACTTC. The full variable domain, with the rest looked up from reference TRBV18 and TRBJ2-5, is NAGVMQNPRHLVRRRGQEARLRCSPMKGHSHVYWYRQLPEEGLKFMVYLQKENIIDESGMPKERFSAEFPKEGPSILRIQQVVRGDSAAYFCASSPQSMETQYFGPGTRLLVL.